Shown below are 16 T cell receptor beta chains from a single sample sequenced in a study of CD8 T cells in Susac syndrome. An amount of RNA that ranged from 0.5 to 1 ug was reverse transcribed with random hexamers. TCRdb redid the calling of the immunoSEQ multiplex PCR reads with MiXCR, one entry per CDR3 protein. Of around 130,000 distinct CDR3 sequences in the sample, 90% to 95% are singletons; the top ten hold 0.095% to 0.15%. The sequencing sample was made of CD4+ T cells from PBMCs. These receptors all come from a human donor with multiple sclerosis.

The V call is TRBV7-2, the J call TRBJ2-3; D is perhaps TRBD2 (5 bases). With 5 bases removed from V and 2 bases from J, the gap between germline ends came to 23 bases. The length of the CDR3 is 18 residues. Germline V gene sequence: CDR1 SGHTA, CDR2 FQGNSA. This CDR3 is CASSPWGNSAAFTDTQYF. For the CDR3, the DNA is TGTGCCAGCAGCCCGTGGGGTAATAGCGCGGCCTTCACAGATACGCAGTATTTT.

The chain couples TRBV2 to TRBJ1-2; possible D gene TRBD1, 5 bases. Per the germline V gene, CDR1 is SNHLY and CDR2 is FYNNEI. V was cut by 1 base and J by 7 bases, with 10 bases left in between. The CDR3 runs to 13 residues. Here the CDR3 DNA reads TGTGCCAGCAGTGAAGGGGACCGGGCTGGCTACACCTTC. This sequence encodes CASSEGDRAGYTF. Combining the CDR3 with reference TRBV2 and TRBJ1-2 gives the whole variable domain EPEVTQTPSHQVTQMGQEVILRCVPISNHLYFYWYRQILGQKVEFLVSFYNNEISEKSEIFDDQFSVERPDGSNFTLKIRSTKLEDSAMYFCASSEGDRAGYTFGSGTRLTVV.

The chain is built from TRBV9 and TRBJ2-7; D not certain. CDR3 length equals 15 residues. The germline V and J ends were trimmed by 0 bases and 5 bases, with 15 bases remaining between them. Germline CDR1 reads SGDLS; CDR2 reads YYNGEE. The CDR3 DNA is TGTGCCAGCAGCGTAGGTCTCGGCACGGCCGACGAGCAGTACTTC. Its translation is CASSVGLGTADEQYF.

The chain uses TRBV6-5 and TRBJ1-1; perhaps TRBD1 as D (5 bases). The V gene lost 7 bases and the J gene lost 8 bases, with 11 bases spanning the gap. The CDR3 is 11 amino acids. Germline loops: CDR1 MNHEY, CDR2 SVGAGI. As DNA, the CDR3 is TGTGCCAGCAAACGGCGGGGGGAAGCTTTCTTT. This codes for CASKRRGEAFF.

The chain employs TRBV5-1 and TRBJ2-5, with TRBD1 matching 8 bases. V shed 5 bases, J shed 3 bases, and the junction held 6 bases outside the gene matches. Germline-derived CDR1 and CDR2 are SGHRS and YFSETQ. This CDR3 contains 14 residues. The CDR3 sequence: CASSPGQGKETQYF. CDR3 DNA sequence: TGCGCCAGCAGTCCCGGACAGGGCAAAGAGACCCAGTACTTC.

The V gene is TRBV5-8, the J gene TRBJ1-5; D may be TRBD1 (5 bases). The CDR3 sequence is 16 residues long. V lost 4 bases and J 5 bases, leaving 19 bases between the germline ends. Germline-derived CDR1 and CDR2 are SGHTS and YDEGEE. In DNA form, the CDR3 reads TGTGCCAGCAGCACTAAGGGACTCTACGCGGATCAGCCCCAGCATTTT. As protein: CASSTKGLYADQPQHF.

DNA for the CDR3: TGTGCCTGGAGAACCTACAATGAGCAGTTCTTC. Translating it yields CAWRTYNEQFF. V is TRBV30 and J is TRBJ2-1, with D uncertain. The CDR3 sequence is 11 residues long. Germline-derived CDR1 and CDR2 are GTSNPN and SVGIG (reference sequence). V was clipped by 3 bases and J by 2 bases, with 2 bases between them.

The V and J genes are TRBV18 and TRBJ2-3, with 10 bases that match TRBD1. The CDR3 has 15 amino acids. After removal of 3 bases from V and 3 bases from J, the junction contained 3 bases not matched to a gene. CDR1 is KGHSH, CDR2 LQKENI, per germline. CDR3 sequence (DNA): TGTGCCAGCTCACCCAGGACAGGGGGAACAGATACGCAGTATTTT. Protein: CASSPRTGGTDTQYF.

V usage is TRBV9 and J usage is TRBJ2-7; D remains unclear. CDR3 length: 12 residues. The germline V gene has CDR1 SGDLS and CDR2 YYNGEE. The V gene lost 0 bases and the J gene lost 4 bases, with 5 bases spanning the gap. CDR3 sequence: CASSVEGYEQYF. DNA of the CDR3: TGTGCCAGCAGCGTAGAGGGATACGAGCAGTACTTC.

The genes are TRBV7-3 and TRBJ2-3, with 8 bases aligning to TRBD2. V gave up 5 bases and J gave up 2 bases; unmatched junction bases: 6. The CDR3 length is 15 residues. Germline-derived CDR1 and CDR2 are SGHTA and FQGTGA. In DNA form, the CDR3 reads TGTGCCAGCAGCCGCGGGGGGAGGGACACAGATACGCAGTATTTT. This translates into CASSRGGRDTDTQYF.

This clonotype is a singleton in its sample. V and J are TRBV14 and TRBJ2-1, with D hard to call. The CDR3 runs 13 residues. V was clipped by 1 base and J by 10 bases, with 11 bases between them. Per germline, CDR1 SGHDN and CDR2 FVKESK. Here the CDR3 reads CASSQGTPSEQFF. CDR3 sequence (DNA): TGTGCCAGCAGCCAAGGAACCCCCAGCGAGCAGTTCTTC.

V usage is TRBV10-3 and J usage is TRBJ2-4; 9 nucleotides agree with TRBD2. V was clipped by 2 bases and J by 7 bases; unmatched bases: 6. The length of the CDR3 is 15 residues. Germline lookup yields CDR1 ENHRY and CDR2 SYGVKD. The CDR3 spells CAISELREGRNIQYF. The CDR3 DNA is TGTGCCATCAGTGAGCTGCGGGAGGGCCGGAACATTCAGTACTTC.

This chain connects TRBV27 to TRBJ1-3; D is undetermined. The CDR3 is made up of 14 amino acids. Trimming removed 0 bases at V and 2 bases at J, with 5 bases between. Germline V gives CDR1 MNHEY, CDR2 SMNVEV (reference sequence). The CDR3 reads CASSLSEAGNTIYF. The CDR3 DNA sequence: TGTGCCAGCAGTTTATCAGAAGCTGGAAACACCATATATTTT.

J is TRBJ1-2 and V is TRBV4-2; D gene uncertain. This CDR3 has 14 amino acids. Trimming removed 2 bases at V and 2 bases at J, with 9 bases between. Germline V lookup: CDR1 LGHNA, CDR2 YNFKEQ. The CDR3 sequence: CASSQPPGNYGYTF. The CDR3 nucleotides read TGTGCCAGCAGCCAACCACCGGGCAACTATGGCTACACCTTC.

The chain is built from TRBV24-1 and TRBJ1-1; D might be TRBD1 (5 bases). The CDR3 loop spans 14 amino acids. V was pared by 12 bases and J by 4 bases, with 20 bases between. Germline assignment: CDR1 KGHDR and CDR2 SFDVKD. CDR3 DNA sequence: TGTGCCGCAGCGGGTGGGGCCGGGGGCACTGAAGCTTTCTTT. Amino acids: CAAAGGAGGTEAFF.

V usage is TRBV6-5 and J usage is TRBJ2-3; D gene ambiguous. The V gene's germline CDR1 is MNHEY and CDR2 SVGAGI. The CDR3 runs to 15 residues. The germline V and J ends were trimmed by 6 bases and 0 bases, with 13 bases remaining between them. In nucleotides, the CDR3 is TGTGCCAGCAGCCCGATTAGTTCTAGCACAGATACGCAGTATTTT. Protein: CASSPISSSTDTQYF.